A selection of T cell receptor beta chains follows, all from one sample in a study of T-cell reconstitution after alpha-beta-depleted transplantation in children. TCRdb passed the PCR reads through MiXCR, listing each CDR3 protein once. The repertoire has around 380,000 distinct CDR3 sequences, roughly a tenth of them found once; the top ten carry 5% to 6.5%. The sequenced sample was PBMCs from the stem cell graft donor, obtained from the stem cell graft. The receptors derive from a human donor who donated a stem cell graft to a child with acute myeloid leukemia. The CDR3 runs from the conserved cysteine through the conserved F or W. D genes are given only for firm matches. Only some rows state a clone size, as once, few, many or a class for expanded clones.

>TRBV5-1|TRBJ2-5|-|-
CASSEGTDQETQYF
TGCGCCAGCAGCGAGGGGACGGATCAAGAGACCCAGTACTTC
>TRBV7-9|TRBJ2-5|-|TRBD2
CASSGLAGGGETQYF
TGTGCCAGCTCCGGACTAGCGGGGGGGGGAGAGACCCAGTACTTC
>TRBV7-2|TRBJ2-1|many|-
CASSSDNEQFF
TGTGCCAGCAGCTCCGACAATGAGCAGTTCTTC
>TRBV7-6|TRBJ2-5|-|-
CASSVWGETQYF
TGTGCCAGCAGCGTGTGGGGGGAGACCCAGTACTTT
>TRBV6-2/TRBV6-3|TRBJ1-2|many|-
CASTRGEELTTLYGYTF
TGTGCCAGCACCCGTGGCGAGGAGCTCACGACTCTCTATGGCTACACCTTC
>TRBV7-2|TRBJ2-7|many|-
CASSSSGTTYEQYF
TGTGCCAGCAGCTCAAGCGGGACAACCTACGAGCAGTACTTC
>TRBV29-1|TRBJ1-2|few|TRBD1
CSVGSQTGVGYGYTF
TGCAGCGTTGGGTCCCAGACAGGGGTCGGCTATGGCTACACCTTC
>TRBV18|TRBJ1-5|few|TRBD1
CASSPETGVSNQPQHF
TGTGCCAGCTCACCCGAGACAGGGGTGAGCAATCAGCCCCAGCATTTT
>TRBV5-5|TRBJ2-3|-|-
CASSFGGPFTDTQYF
TGTGCCAGCAGCTTTGGGGGGCCCTTCACAGATACGCAGTATTTT
>TRBV4-3|TRBJ1-1|-|-
CASSDANTEAFF
TGCGCCAGCAGCGACGCCAACACTGAAGCTTTCTTT
>TRBV30|TRBJ2-4|-|TRBD1
CAWIPQDRRAKNIQYF
TGTGCCTGGATTCCCCAGGACAGGAGAGCCAAAAACATTCAGTACTTC
>TRBV29-1|TRBJ1-3|few|TRBD1
CSVDPTGAGNTIYF
TGCAGCGTAGACCCCACAGGGGCTGGAAACACCATATATTTT
>TRBV20-1|TRBJ2-1|-|-
CSARNGEQQGDEQFF
TGCAGTGCCCGGAACGGGGAACAGCAAGGGGATGAGCAGTTCTTC
>TRBV19|TRBJ1-3|few|-
CASSIGGGSGNTIYF
TGTGCCAGTAGTATTGGAGGGGGCTCTGGAAACACCATATATTTT
>TRBV4-1|TRBJ1-5|-|-
CASSQLGNSNQPQHF
TGCGCCAGCAGCCAATTGGGAAATAGCAATCAGCCCCAGCATTTT
>TRBV20-1|TRBJ1-6|few|TRBD1
CSAPGQGSPLHF
TGCAGTGCCCCGGGACAGGGTTCACCCCTCCACTTT
>TRBV6-2/TRBV6-3|TRBJ2-7|many|TRBD2
CASRPPGLAVSYEQYF
TGTGCCAGCAGGCCCCCGGGACTAGCGGTTAGCTACGAGCAGTACTTC
>TRBV27|TRBJ1-5|few|-
CASKSSGTVNQPQHF
TGTGCCAGCAAGAGCTCCGGGACTGTTAATCAGCCCCAGCATTTT
>TRBV20-1|TRBJ1-4|many|TRBD1
CSASLQGKLFF
TGCAGTGCATCACTACAGGGGAAACTGTTTTTT
>TRBV7-9|TRBJ2-1|few|-
CASSGGQQGPYNEQFF
TGTGCCAGCAGCGGTGGGCAACAGGGCCCCTACAATGAGCAGTTCTTC
>TRBV5-1|TRBJ2-5|-|-
CASSLGSRPQETQYF
TGCGCCAGCAGCTTGGGTTCAAGACCCCAAGAGACCCAGTACTTC
>TRBV30|TRBJ2-7|once|-
CAWSRRDSYEQYF
TGTGCCTGGAGTCGGCGGGACTCCTACGAGCAGTACTTC
>TRBV3-1|TRBJ2-3|many|-
CASSRGAGAADTQYF
TGTGCCAGCAGCCGTGGGGCAGGGGCGGCAGATACGCAGTATTTT
>TRBV5-1|TRBJ2-7|-|-
CASSLAYIIGLTGPQEWRDKEQYF
TGCGCCAGCAGCTTGGCCTATATCATCGGTTTGACAGGACCCCAAGAATGGCGGGATAAAGAGCAGTACTTC
>TRBV14|TRBJ2-7|-|TRBD2
CASSQTFGRFSYEQYF
TGTGCCAGCAGCCAAACTTTCGGGAGGTTCTCCTACGAGCAGTACTTC
>TRBV24-1|TRBJ2-5|many|-
CATSDSGEHSETQYF
TGTGCCACCAGTGATTCGGGGGAACATTCAGAGACCCAGTACTTC
>TRBV4-3|TRBJ2-7|once|-
CASSQEGQAPYEQYF
TGCGCCAGCAGCCAAGAGGGGCAGGCCCCCTACGAGCAGTACTTC
>TRBV5-1|TRBJ1-4|-|TRBD1
CASSLAGQGREEKLFF
TGCGCCAGCAGCTTGGCCGGACAGGGACGAGAGGAAAAACTGTTTTTT
>TRBV5-3|TRBJ2-1|-|TRBD2
CARSPRTSAPRSYNEQFF
TGTGCCAGAAGCCCTCGGACTAGCGCCCCCAGATCCTACAATGAGCAGTTCTTC
>TRBV10-3|TRBJ1-5|-|-
CAIRIREDQPQHF
TGTGCCATCAGGATCCGGGAAGATCAGCCCCAGCATTTT
>TRBV6-5|TRBJ1-2|many|-
CASSYGLEPANYGYTF
TGTGCCAGCTCCTACGGTTTGGAGCCAGCTAACTATGGCTACACCTTC
>TRBV7-2|TRBJ1-2|many|-
CASSPGGTGPRGYTF
TGTGCCAGCAGCCCAGGCGGTACAGGTCCAAGAGGCTACACCTTC
>TRBV6-5|TRBJ2-5|-|TRBD2
CASSSAGRVQETQYF
TGTGCCAGCAGTTCTGCGGGGAGGGTCCAAGAGACCCAGTACTTC
>TRBV20-1|TRBJ2-4|-|TRBD2
CSAAWTSGYALAKNIQYF
TGCAGTGCAGCCTGGACTAGCGGTTATGCCTTAGCCAAAAACATTCAGTACTTC
>TRBV10-3|TRBJ1-1|-|TRBD1
CAISSDRTNTEAFF
TGTGCCATCTCTTCGGACAGGACGAACACTGAAGCTTTCTTT
>TRBV5-6|TRBJ2-3|-|TRBD2
CASSFGTSSTGDTQYF
TGTGCCAGCAGCTTCGGGACTAGCTCAACGGGAGATACGCAGTATTTT
>TRBV10-3|TRBJ2-7|-|-
CAISESIGSIGEQYF
TGTGCCATCAGTGAGTCGATAGGGTCAATCGGCGAGCAGTACTTC
>TRBV5-6|TRBJ2-3|-|TRBD2
CASSLPGLAGASTDTQYF
TGTGCCAGCAGCTTGCCAGGACTAGCGGGGGCTAGCACAGATACGCAGTATTTT
>TRBV20-1|TRBJ1-6|-|-
CSAVVGARNSPLHF
TGCAGTGCCGTAGTGGGGGCGCGGAATTCACCCCTCCACTTT
>TRBV25-1|TRBJ2-7|-|-
CASSISGRPSYEQYF
TGTGCCAGCAGCATAAGCGGCCGCCCCTCCTACGAGCAGTACTTC
>TRBV15|TRBJ2-7|-|TRBD2
CATSRTSGRSSYEQYF
TGTGCCACCAGCAGGACTAGCGGGAGGAGCTCCTACGAGCAGTACTTC